Below, 17 T cell receptor beta chains from the same sample are listed, as sequenced in a study of T cells after yellow fever vaccination. TCRdb reprocessed the 5' RACE reads with MiXCR, giving one entry per CDR3 protein. This sample has more than 300,000 distinct CDR3 sequences, with approximately 4% found just once. The source material was PBMCs, sampled 15 days after the yellow fever booster vaccination. The receptors here all came from a man younger than 35 who received the YFV17D yellow fever vaccine.

This clonotype appeared a few times. J is TRBJ2-5 and V is TRBV12-3 or TRBV12-4; 7 bases align to TRBD1. The CDR3 is 16 residues long. J lost 1 base, V lost 6 bases, and 11 bases had no gene match. The CDR3 loop reads CASSPPSGQAQETQYF. Written as DNA, the CDR3 is TGTGCCAGCAGCCCTCCTTCTGGACAGGCCCAAGAGACCCAGTACTTC.

This clonotype was detected a few times. The gene calls are TRBV11-1 and TRBJ1-2, with D uncertain. This CDR3 comprises 12 residues. V lost 1 base and J 6 bases, leaving 6 bases between the germline ends. The V gene's germline CDR1 is SGHAT and CDR2 FQDESV (reference sequence). The CDR3 nucleotides read TGTGCCAGCAGCTTAGGGGTGGATGGCTACACCTTC. This sequence encodes CASSLGVDGYTF. Based on the CDR3 plus reference TRBV11-1 and TRBJ1-2, the full variable domain is EAEVAQSPRYKITEKSQAVAFWCDPISGHATLYWYRQILGQGPELLVQFQDESVVDDSQLPKDRFSAERLKGVDSTLKIQPAELGDSAMYLCASSLGVDGYTFGSGTRLTVV.

This clonotype was counted ten times or more. This rearrangement joins TRBV5-1 to TRBJ2-3; D may be TRBD1 or TRBD2 (5 bases each). V lost 7 bases, J lost 5 bases, and 17 bases lay in between. The CDR3 runs 14 residues. Germline V CDR1 and CDR2: SGHRS, YFSETQ. CDR3 loop: CASAFYRDGDTQYF. CDR3 coding DNA: TGCGCCAGCGCCTTCTACCGGGACGGAGATACGCAGTATTTT.

The rearrangement joins TRBV20-1 to TRBJ1-2; D possibly corresponds to TRBD1 (5 bases). Deletions cut 3 bases from V and 5 bases from J, with 13 bases between. Germline V lookup: CDR1 DFQATT, CDR2 SNEGSKA (reference sequence). This CDR3 is built from 13 residues. The CDR3 sequence: CSASPGLSYGYTF. In DNA form, the CDR3 reads TGCAGTGCTAGTCCGGGACTGAGTTATGGCTACACCTTC.

This clonotype was seen at least ten times. The J gene is TRBJ2-7, the V gene TRBV6-5, with D tentatively TRBD2 (5 bases). Germline V lookup: CDR1 MNHEY, CDR2 SVGAGI. V was clipped by 5 bases and J by 2 bases, with 10 bases between them. The CDR3 loop spans 13 amino acids. In DNA form, the CDR3 reads TGTGCCAGCAGTCCGGGATTCCCCTACGAGCAGTACTTC. Amino acids: CASSPGFPYEQYF.

The genes are TRBV27 and TRBJ2-2; D may be TRBD2 (7 bases). Germline V gene lookup returns CDR1 MNHEY and CDR2 SMNVEV (reference sequence). With 4 bases removed from V and 6 bases from J, the gap between germline ends came to 18 bases. CDR3 length equals 16 residues. CDR3 sequence reads: CASSWPYGGGPGELFF. The CDR3 DNA reads as TGTGCCAGCAGTTGGCCCTATGGGGGGGGCCCCGGGGAGCTGTTTTTT.

This clonotype was picked up many times. This chain links TRBV12-3 or TRBV12-4 with TRBJ1-1; no reliable D call. The CDR3 runs to 15 residues. V was shortened by 6 bases and J by 1 base, with 15 bases between the two germline ends. CDR3 amino acids: CASRNRGIANTEAFF. CDR3 DNA sequence: TGTGCCAGCAGAAATCGAGGGATCGCGAACACTGAAGCTTTCTTT.

The chain carries TRBV12-3 or TRBV12-4 and TRBJ1-2; D might be TRBD1 (6 bases). The length of the CDR3 is 14 residues. Trimming removed 6 bases from V and 13 bases from J, with 24 bases in between. The CDR3 here is CASSPTPGHPIVTF. Here the CDR3 DNA reads TGTGCCAGCAGCCCCACGCCGGGACACCCGATTGTCACCTTC.

This clonotype was seen many times. The DNA of the CDR3 is TGCAGCGGCGCTACCGGGCAAACTGGGGAGCAGTACTTC. Translating gives CSGATGQTGEQYF. The rearrangement joins TRBV29-1 to TRBJ2-7; D ambiguous. The germline V gene encodes CDR1 SQVTM and CDR2 ANQGSEA. V lost 7 bases, J lost 7 bases, and 20 bases lay in between. The CDR3 totals 13 residues.

This clonotype showed up just a few times. This chain links TRBV5-5 with TRBJ2-3; perhaps TRBD2 as D (5 bases). CDR1 is SGHKS, CDR2 YYEKEE, per germline (reference sequence). Trimming stripped 1 base from V and 5 bases from J, with 8 bases between. The CDR3 spans 13 residues. The CDR3 nucleotides are TGTGCCAGCAGCTTGACTAGGGAAGATACGCAGTATTTT. It translates to CASSLTREDTQYF.

This clonotype was observed a few times. The chain couples TRBV7-9 to TRBJ2-2; D is undetermined. V lost 7 bases and J 6 bases, leaving 12 bases between the germline ends. CDR1 is SEHNR, CDR2 FQNEAQ, per germline (reference sequence). The CDR3 extends over 13 amino acids. In DNA form, the CDR3 reads TGTGCCAGCATCAATCAGAGACCCGGGGAGCTGTTTTTT. It specifies CASINQRPGELFF.

This clonotype was observed at least ten times. The chain recombines TRBV6-5 with TRBJ1-2; D is uncertain. Per germline, CDR1 MNHEY and CDR2 SVGAGI. The CDR3 is 14 residues long. The ends were cut back, 0 bases at V and 8 bases at J, with 13 bases in the middle. The chain's CDR3 is CASSYSRASIGYTF. CDR3 DNA sequence: TGTGCCAGCAGTTACTCGCGGGCCTCTATAGGCTACACCTTC.

The chain couples TRBV30 to TRBJ2-7; no clear D. The CDR3 has 15 residues. Trimming pared 6 bases from V and 3 bases from J, leaving 21 bases between. The germline gives CDR1 GTSNPN, CDR2 SVGIG (reference sequence). The chain's CDR3 is CACNRPGALGYEQYF. The CDR3 coding sequence is TGTGCCTGCAATCGCCCAGGCGCCCTCGGCTACGAGCAGTACTTC.

There are many counts of this clonotype. This rearrangement joins TRBV10-3 to TRBJ1-1; 8 positions match TRBD1. The CDR3 extends over 13 amino acids. Trimming took 4 bases from V and 5 from J; bases not matched to a gene: 3. The germline V gene has CDR1 ENHRY and CDR2 SYGVKD. This CDR3 is CAISGQGQTEAFF. In DNA, the CDR3 is TGTGCCATCAGTGGACAGGGGCAGACTGAAGCTTTCTTT.

This clonotype was seen a few times. In nucleotides, the CDR3 is TGTGCCAGCAGCTCTCAGGGGCGGCAGGGAGGACGAATTTCCTACAATGAGCAGTTCTTC. Translated, it gives CASSSQGRQGGRISYNEQFF. The V gene is TRBV11-1, the J gene TRBJ2-1, with D possibly being TRBD1 or TRBD2 (6 bases each). CDR1 SGHAT and CDR2 FQDESV come from the germline V gene (reference sequence). V shed 4 bases and J shed 1 base, with 26 bases lying between them. This CDR3 has 20 residues.

CDR3 nucleotide sequence: TGCGCCAGCAGCGTTTGGGGGCCCCAAGAGACCCAGTACTTC. Translation gives CASSVWGPQETQYF. The gene calls are TRBV5-1 and TRBJ2-5; D perhaps matches TRBD1 (6 bases). The CDR3 runs 14 residues. V was cut by 4 bases and J by 1 base, with 11 bases left in between. Germline V gives CDR1 SGHRS, CDR2 YFSETQ.

There are many counts of this clonotype. The chain couples TRBV6-6 to TRBJ2-3; tentative D call: TRBD1 (5 bases). From germline, CDR1 is MNHNY and CDR2 SVGAGI (reference sequence). This CDR3 comprises 13 residues. The ends were cut back, 7 bases at V and 2 bases at J, with 10 bases in the middle. CDR3 loop: CASTGHLTDTQYF. The CDR3 DNA is TGTGCCAGCACCGGACACCTCACAGATACGCAGTATTTT.